This is a list of T cell receptor beta chains from one sample in a study of blood T cell repertoires in COVID-19. Libraries were prepared by immunoSEQ multiplex PCR; TCRdb keeps only in-frame clonotypes and omits some of them. The sample lists about 190,000 clones, nearly 90% occurring once. Sequencing was done on a sample of peripheral blood. The source is a woman aged 40 to 50 who had recovered from COVID-19. CDR3s include the opening cysteine and the closing phenylalanine or tryptophan. D genes are given only for firm matches. The size field is filled for only some rows; it gives once, few, many or a size class.

d_call j_call v_call clone_size cdr3_nt cdr3_aa
TRBD1 TRBJ1-4 TRBV9 - TGTGCCAGCAGCGTCGGACAGGGAAGTGAAAAACTGTTTTTT CASSVGQGSEKLFF
TRBD1 TRBJ1-2 TRBV18 - TGTGCCAGCTCACCGATACAGGGGGCGGACTATGGCTACACCTTC CASSPIQGADYGYTF
- TRBJ2-7 TRBV3-1/TRBV3-2 - TGTGCCAGCAGCTCAGGTTGGGACATCTCCTACGAGCAGTACTTC CASSSGWDISYEQYF
- TRBJ1-5 TRBV28 - TGTGCCAGCAGTTTTTCAGGTCAGGGTTCAAATCAGCCCCAGCATTTT CASSFSGQGSNQPQHF
- TRBJ2-2 TRBV2 few TGTGCCAGCAGTGAGCCAGTCGGGACCGGGGAGCTGTTTTTT CASSEPVGTGELFF
- TRBJ2-3 TRBV25-1 - TGTGCCAGCAGTGACTGGGGGCGAGACACAGATACGCAGTATTTT CASSDWGRDTDTQYF
TRBD2 TRBJ2-1 TRBV30 - TGTGCCTGGAGTCTGGCCACGACTAGCGGGAAAGTCAATGAGCAGTTCTTC CAWSLATTSGKVNEQFF
- TRBJ1-3 TRBV28 - TGTGCCAGCAGTTTCCCGTTGGGGGGATCGGGGGGAAACACCATATATTTT CASSFPLGGSGGNTIYF
- TRBJ2-5 TRBV4-3 - TGCGCCAGCAGCCAAGCCGTGACAGCCCAAGAGACCCAGTACTTC CASSQAVTAQETQYF
- TRBJ2-3 TRBV5-1 once TGCGCCAGCAGCCCCAGTCGCACAGATACGCAGTATTTT CASSPSRTDTQYF
- TRBJ2-7 TRBV25-1 - TGTGCCAGCAGTGGTGACAGATCAGGCCGCGAGCAGTACTTC CASSGDRSGREQYF
TRBD2 TRBJ2-1 TRBV11-2 once TGTGCCAGCAGCTTCCTATCTTCTAGCGGGAGAACCTACAATGAGCAGTTCTTC CASSFLSSSGRTYNEQFF
TRBD1 TRBJ2-7 TRBV11-3 - TGTGCCAGCAGCCCCGGGACAGGGCGCGAGCAGTACTTC CASSPGTGREQYF
- TRBJ2-3 TRBV19 - TGTGCCAGTAGTACCACCGCAGGGGACCTCACAGATACGCAGTATTTT CASSTTAGDLTDTQYF
TRBD2 TRBJ2-7 TRBV9 - TGTGCCAGCAGCGTAAGCCCTAGCGGGAGTTACGAGCAGTACTTC CASSVSPSGSYEQYF
- TRBJ2-7 TRBV5-4 - TGTGCCAGCAGCTCGGACTTGGACGAGCAGTACTTC CASSSDLDEQYF
- TRBJ1-6 TRBV4-3 - TGCGCCAGCAGCCAAGGACGGGGGGGGTCTAATTCACCCCTCCACTTT CASSQGRGGSNSPLHF
TRBD1 TRBJ2-1 TRBV3-1/TRBV3-2 - TGTGCCAGCAGCCAAGGTGGTATCCGGGACAGGGGGTTTGATGAGCAGTTCTTC CASSQGGIRDRGFDEQFF
- TRBJ1-2 TRBV7-2 - TGTGCCAGCAGCTTAGAAGCGTATGGCTACACCTTC CASSLEAYGYTF
TRBD1 TRBJ1-5 TRBV7-9 - TGTGCCAGCAGCTTAGTGTTGGATTACAGGGGAGAGAATCAGCCCCAGCATTTT CASSLVLDYRGENQPQHF
- TRBJ2-3 TRBV30 - TGTGCCTGGAGTGTATTATATTCGTTACCCGGGGGTACAGATACGCAGTATTTT CAWSVLYSLPGGTDTQYF
- TRBJ2-7 TRBV5-1 many TGCGCCAGCAGCTTTACAGTTAGCTACGAGCAGTACTTC CASSFTVSYEQYF
TRBD1 TRBJ1-1 TRBV28 - TGTGCCAGCAGCCCTACCGGGACAGGGGGCCCGAACACTGAAGCTTTCTTT CASSPTGTGGPNTEAFF
TRBD1 TRBJ1-2 TRBV7-2 - TGTGCCAGCAGCGGAAGGACAGGGAACTATGGCTACACCTTC CASSGRTGNYGYTF
- TRBJ1-5 TRBV30 - TGTGCCTGGAGCGTGGGGCGAAGCAATCAGCCCCAGCATTTT CAWSVGRSNQPQHF
TRBD2 TRBJ2-3 TRBV6-5 - TGTGCCAGCAGTAAGCGGGAGGTGGCAGATACGCAGTATTTT CASSKREVADTQYF
- TRBJ2-7 TRBV19 - TGTGCCACCTCGTACTCCTACGAGCAGTACTTC CATSYSYEQYF
TRBD1 TRBJ1-5 TRBV30 - TGTGCCTGGAGTGACTCTCGCAGGGGGTTCTTTCAGCCCCAGCATTTT CAWSDSRRGFFQPQHF
TRBD1 TRBJ1-5 TRBV7-2 - TGTGCCAGCAGCTTAGGGCAGGGGGATCAGCCCCAGCATTTT CASSLGQGDQPQHF
- TRBJ2-3 TRBV25-1 - TGTGCCAGCAGTGAGAGCCTCGATACGCAGTATTTT CASSESLDTQYF
- TRBJ1-2 TRBV25-1 - TGTGCCAGCAGTATGGCGGGGGCAAGCTATGGCTACACCTTC CASSMAGASYGYTF
- TRBJ1-1 TRBV2 - TGTGCCAGCAGACAGGGTGAGAACACTGAAGCTTTCTTT CASRQGENTEAFF
- TRBJ2-7 TRBV3-1/TRBV3-2 - TGTGCCAGCAGCCAAGGGGGTGGGGGACACTACGAGCAGTACTTC CASSQGGGGHYEQYF
TRBD2 TRBJ2-1 TRBV6-5 - TGTGCCAGCAGCCGGACTAGCGGGAGTAGTGGTGAGCAGTTCTTC CASSRTSGSSGEQFF
TRBD1 TRBJ2-3 TRBV2 - TGTGCCAGCAACCGGGACAGGGGAGCGGATACGCAGTATTTT CASNRDRGADTQYF
- TRBJ2-1 TRBV12-3/TRBV12-4 - TGTGCCAGCAGCGCCGTGCCCGGTGAGCAGTTCTTC CASSAVPGEQFF
- TRBJ1-1 TRBV11-1 - TGTGCCAGTGCGAAGGGGGGGAATGAAGCTTTCTTT CASAKGGNEAFF
- TRBJ2-3 TRBV7-6 - TGTGCCAGCAGCGTAATAAAGACTAACACAGATACGCAGTATTTT CASSVIKTNTDTQYF
TRBD1 TRBJ1-6 TRBV7-9 - TGTGCCAGCAGCTTAGCCGGGACAGGGGTCTCACCCCTCCACTTT CASSLAGTGVSPLHF
TRBD1 TRBJ1-1 TRBV3-1/TRBV3-2 - TGTGCCAGCAGCTATGGGACAGGGGGCGAAGCTTTCTTT CASSYGTGGEAFF
TRBD1 TRBJ2-7 TRBV5-1 - TGCGCCAGCACTCCGGACAGGCCGACCACCTACGAGCAGTACTTC CASTPDRPTTYEQYF
TRBD1 TRBJ1-1 TRBV12-3/TRBV12-4 few TGTGCCAGCAGGACTGGGTGGGACAGTGAAGCTTTCTTT CASRTGWDSEAFF
TRBD1 TRBJ2-1 TRBV7-9 many TGTGCCAGCAGCCCGACGGGACAGGACACCTACAATGAGCAGTTCTTC CASSPTGQDTYNEQFF
TRBD2 TRBJ2-1 TRBV5-4 - TGTGCCAGCAGCTTGGCGGGGGGGCAGCCGGGGTACAATGAGCAGTTCTTC CASSLAGGQPGYNEQFF
- TRBJ2-3 TRBV6-4 - TGTGCCAGCAGTAACTACCTCGGGGCAGGGGGGACAGATACGCAGTATTTT CASSNYLGAGGTDTQYF
- TRBJ2-7 TRBV5-5 - TGTGCCAGCAGCCCCGGGGGGCGGGAGAAGTACGAGCAGTACTTC CASSPGGREKYEQYF
- TRBJ2-2 TRBV4-1 - TGCGCCAGCAGCCAAGCAGGGGAAGGAACCGGGGAGCTGTTTTTT CASSQAGEGTGELFF
- TRBJ1-5 TRBV5-1 - TGCGCCAGCGCCCCTGTCCCAGGGAAGCATCAGCCCCAGCATTTT CASAPVPGKHQPQHF
TRBD2 TRBJ2-7 TRBV4-1 - TGCGCCAGCAGCCAAGATATTTCTGGGAGGGGTTGGTACGAGCAGTACTTC CASSQDISGRGWYEQYF
- TRBJ2-7 TRBV9 - TGTGCCAGCAGCGTAGACACTAGCAAAACGAGAGAGCAGTACTTC CASSVDTSKTREQYF
- TRBJ2-3 TRBV7-3 - TGTGCCAGCAGCCCAAAACAGGGTCCCACAGATACGCAGTATTTT CASSPKQGPTDTQYF
- TRBJ2-1 TRBV5-1 - TGCGCCAGCAGCTTCGGGACTGCATACAATGAGCAGTTCTTC CASSFGTAYNEQFF
TRBD1 TRBJ1-1 TRBV19 - TGTGCCAGTAGTATAGGATACGGGACAGGGCTGACTGAAGCTTTCTTT CASSIGYGTGLTEAFF